These T cell receptor beta chains were read from a single sample in a study of blood T cells in healthy people across ages. TCRdb processed the 5' RACE reads anew with MiXCR; each CDR3 protein has one entry. The sample shows roughly 560,000 distinct CDR3 sequences, under 30% of them seen only once. The same data also went into a second study, on T cells of mothers and their children.

The sample comprised blood. The receptors stem from a boy aged 5 to 17 in good health. Both conserved end residues are part of each CDR3. Expanded clones are given a class, and other clones once, few, many or no size at all.

len	v_gene	abundance	j_gene	CDR3aa
15	TRBV27	few	TRBJ1-1	CASVGPRGSNTEAFF
14	TRBV12-3/TRBV12-4	-	TRBJ2-5	CASSTGGQAETQYF
14	TRBV12-3/TRBV12-4	few	TRBJ1-4	CASSAVATNEKLFF
14	TRBV15	many	TRBJ1-2	CATSTRQGRYGYTF
14	TRBV5-1	-	TRBJ1-1	CASSLGTAGTEAFF
16	TRBV4-1	many	TRBJ2-6	CASSPLGVGGANVLTF
15	TRBV2	once	TRBJ2-1	CASSAGLVAYNEQFF
15	TRBV14	-	TRBJ2-3	CASSPFQVGSETQYF
15	TRBV11-3	-	TRBJ2-1	CASSLGRAVYNEQFF
17	TRBV20-1	-	TRBJ2-1	CSASGGAGGPSYNEQFF
12	TRBV6-2/TRBV6-3	few	TRBJ1-1	CASRPINTEAFF
14	TRBV7-9	-	TRBJ1-1	CASSTQQGDTEAFF
17	TRBV4-3	many	TRBJ1-6	CASSQGTGSSYNSPLHF
16	TRBV20-1	-	TRBJ2-2	CSARGPGGANTGELFF
14	TRBV4-3	-	TRBJ1-1	CASSQRPSNTEAFF
14	TRBV6-5	few	TRBJ2-2	CASSYPTGSGELFF
15	TRBV4-3	few	TRBJ1-3	CACSQGPDSGNTIYF
15	TRBV5-6	-	TRBJ2-7	CASSTEGRPVDEQYF
15	TRBV5-4	few	TRBJ2-5	CASSQLAGGQETQYF
15	TRBV5-4	few	TRBJ2-5	CASSRTRTEEETQYF
14	TRBV5-1	many	TRBJ2-7	CASTREGQTYEQYF
14	TRBV27	many	TRBJ1-4	CASSLGQGMEKLFF
15	TRBV12-3/TRBV12-4	many	TRBJ2-2	CASRRTGGVGGELFF
15	TRBV27	-	TRBJ1-6	CASRDRVGNNSPLHF
14	TRBV5-4	-	TRBJ2-5	CASSLGLKGETQYF
15	TRBV20-1	-	TRBJ1-2	CSARERRGDPYGYTF
14	TRBV6-2/TRBV6-3	few	TRBJ1-1	CASSPDLPVTEAFF
14	TRBV2	-	TRBJ2-7	CASSGGMSSYEQYF
13	TRBV28	few	TRBJ2-1	CASSLGVSNEQFF
16	TRBV7-2	-	TRBJ2-7	CASSPGRTSSSYEQYF
15	TRBV6-5	-	TRBJ1-5	CASSYSKGANQPQHF
18	TRBV9	-	TRBJ1-3	CASSVGRKWGAAGNTIYF
14	TRBV19	-	TRBJ1-5	CASSIGQSNQPQHF
16	TRBV7-9	few	TRBJ2-2	CASSPGLAGPPGELFF
12	TRBV27	-	TRBJ1-5	CASSRGHEPQHF
15	TRBV6-1	once	TRBJ2-1	CASSAGGSTYNEQFF
16	TRBV6-1	-	TRBJ1-2	CASSEDGQGGAYGYTF
14	TRBV28	few	TRBJ1-1	CASSLARRNTEAFF
15	TRBV4-3	-	TRBJ2-7	CASSPRGSGRYEQYF
9	TRBV4-1	-	TRBJ2-5	CASRSPQYF
15	TRBV9	-	TRBJ2-1	CASSSKLAGNNEQFF
14	TRBV6-2/TRBV6-3	few	TRBJ2-3	CASRYDPITDTQYF
13	TRBV7-2	few	TRBJ1-5	CASSLGTGQGEHF
15	TRBV2	few	TRBJ2-1	CASGAGTDSYNEQFF
15	TRBV29-1	-	TRBJ2-1	CSGAPRARDYNEQFF
17	TRBV2	-	TRBJ2-2	CASSGLAGSLGTGELFF
15	TRBV27	few	TRBJ1-2	CASSSQGAANYGYTF
13	TRBV7-2	many	TRBJ2-7	CASSFGGGYEQYF
15	TRBV20-1	few	TRBJ2-1	CSARVGTGSPNEQFF
18	TRBV27	few	TRBJ2-1	CASSTRTSGSQAYNEQFF
16	TRBV15	-	TRBJ1-1	CATSRDLGGRNTEAFF
18	TRBV10-3	few	TRBJ2-3	CAISESMSAGAQSDTQYF
15	TRBV9	-	TRBJ2-1	CASSVRFAGDNEQFF
17	TRBV28	-	TRBJ1-2	CASSLTSPGTELYGYTF
15	TRBV4-1	few	-	CASSQDPRGRHEQYF
15	TRBV12-3/TRBV12-4	few	TRBJ1-3	CASSFRAGTGNTIYF
17	TRBV4-1	-	TRBJ2-2	CASSPGGGRGKNGELFF
15	TRBV5-5	few	TRBJ2-7	CASSSGPLGAYEQYF
15	TRBV5-6	few	TRBJ2-1	CASSFSVSSYNEQFF